These 20 T cell receptor beta chains were all obtained from the same sample, sequenced in a study of radiation and T cells in renal cell carcinoma. The assay was immunoSEQ multiplex PCR, and TCRdb's table has in-frame clones only and misses some. Of 15,000 to 20,000 clones listed, around 55% are singletons. Documented treatment: 15 Gy SBRT to primary tumor, nephrectomy 4 weeks later. The sample consisted of tumor tissue, taken from a patient whose treatment included radiotherapy and nephrectomy. All receptors derive from a man aged 50-59 years with renal cell carcinoma.

The V and J genes are TRBV6-1 and TRBJ1-2, with TRBD1 identical over 8 bases. Germline V lookup: CDR1 MNHNS, CDR2 SASEGT. V lost 6 bases and J lost 7; bases outside the gene matches: 10. The CDR3 is 14 amino acids. The DNA of the CDR3 is TGTGCCAGCAGACCCGACCAGGGGGCGGGTGGCTACACCTTC. Its protein product is CASRPDQGAGGYTF.

This chain connects TRBV6-5 to TRBJ1-2; D gene uncertain. The CDR3 contains 16 residues. V lost 0 bases and J lost 3, with 14 bases in between. Germline V gives CDR1 MNHEY, CDR2 SVGAGI. The CDR3: CASSYSSVDPYYGYTF. The CDR3 DNA reads as TGTGCCAGCAGTTACTCGTCGGTTGACCCCTACTATGGCTACACCTTC.

With regard to this clone: The sample holds other DNA sequences that translate to the same CDR3. The genes are TRBV19 and TRBJ1-5; D call uncertain. Germline CDR1 and CDR2: LNHDA and SQIVND (reference sequence). V gave up 8 bases and J gave up 3 bases, with 8 bases separating them. The CDR3 sequence is 12 residues long. CDR3 amino acids: CASRGNNQPQHF. CDR3 coding DNA: TGTGCCAGTCGGGGTAACAATCAGCCCCAGCATTTT.

The V gene is TRBV30, the J gene TRBJ1-2, with TRBD1 matching 7 bases. The ends lost 3 bases at V and 5 bases at J; junction bases unmatched: 3. The germline gives CDR1 GTSNPN, CDR2 SVGIG (reference sequence). The CDR3 has 12 residues. The CDR3 reads CAWRDRIYGYTF. As DNA, the CDR3 is TGTGCCTGGAGGGACAGGATATATGGCTACACCTTC.

This chain uses TRBV29-1 with TRBJ2-5; a possible D gene is TRBD1 (6 bases). V lost 3 bases and J lost 4, with 12 bases in between. Germline-derived CDR1 and CDR2 are SQVTM and ANQGSEA. The CDR3 runs to 13 residues. The chain's CDR3 is CSVDGSRGETQYF. DNA for the CDR3: TGCAGCGTTGATGGTAGCAGGGGAGAGACCCAGTACTTC.

The CDR3 nucleotides are TGTGCCAGCAGCCAAGAAAGGTGGTCAGATACGCAGTATTTT. Its protein is CASSQERWSDTQYF. The genes are TRBV7-9 and TRBJ2-3; no definite D call. The CDR3 extends over 14 amino acids. The V gene's germline CDR1 is SEHNR and CDR2 FQNEAQ (reference sequence). The V end lost 5 bases, the J end lost 4 bases, and 13 bases lay between the germline ends.

The J gene is TRBJ2-7, the V gene TRBV6-5; D call uncertain. The V gene lost 5 bases and the J gene lost 4 bases, with 9 bases spanning the gap. CDR1 is MNHEY and CDR2 is SVGAGI in the germline V gene. This CDR3 spans 12 amino acids. The CDR3 is CASSVLLYEQYF. CDR3 in DNA: TGTGCCAGCAGTGTCTTATTGTACGAGCAGTACTTC.

This sequence joins TRBV6-1 and TRBJ1-3, with D possibly being TRBD1 (6 bases). Germline CDR1 reads MNHNS; CDR2 reads SASEGT. The germline V and J ends were trimmed by 0 bases and 0 bases, with 9 bases remaining between them. The CDR3 spans 16 residues. CDR3 loop: CASSEAGHLSGNTIYF. CDR3 DNA sequence: TGTGCCAGCAGTGAAGCGGGACACCTCTCTGGAAACACCATATATTTT.

J is TRBJ1-5 and V is TRBV4-1; D is perhaps TRBD1 (6 bases). From germline, CDR1 is MGHRA and CDR2 YSYEKL. This CDR3 spans 14 amino acids. V lost 7 bases and J 7 bases, leaving 17 bases between the germline ends. The CDR3 DNA sequence: TGCGCCAGCACTCCAACAGGGTCACGACAGCCCCAGCATTTT. It is translated as CASTPTGSRQPQHF.

This clone was picked up a small number of times. The chain links TRBV10-2 to TRBJ1-5; 7 nucleotides agree with TRBD1. Germline-derived CDR1 and CDR2 are WSHSY and SAAADI. This CDR3 region has 13 residues. The junction had 8 bases not matched to a gene; V was cut back by 6 bases and J by 9 bases. CDR3 sequence: CASSTGTDRPQHF. DNA of the CDR3: TGCGCCAGCAGCACCGGGACAGACAGGCCCCAGCATTTT.

This clone was recorded a few times. A read error may account for a junction end that differs from germline. The V and J genes are TRBV7-2 and TRBJ2-3; 7 nucleotides match TRBD1. The CDR3 totals 15 residues. CDR1 and CDR2 (germline): SGHTA, FQGNSA. The CDR3 DNA sequence: TGTGCCAGCAACTTACAGGGGATGGTTACAGATACGCAGTATTTT. As protein: CASNLQGMVTDTQYF. The full variable domain, rest sourced from reference TRBV7-2 and TRBJ2-3, is GAGVSQSPSNKVTEKGKDVELRCDPISGHTALYWYRQSLGQGLEFLIYFQGNSAPDKSGLPSDRFSAERTGGSVSTLTIQRTQQEDSAVYLCASNLQGMVTDTQYFGPGTRLTVL.

The rearrangement joins TRBV6-4 to TRBJ1-1; 8 bases match TRBD1. The CDR3 has 17 residues. CDR1 and CDR2 (germline): MRHNA, SNTAGT. V lost 2 bases, J lost 4 bases, and 12 bases stayed unmatched. The CDR3 DNA sequence: TGTGCCAGCAGTGACGAACGCGACAGGGGAGTTATCACTGAAGCTTTCTTT. Translating gives CASSDERDRGVITEAFF.

The rearrangement joins TRBV14 to TRBJ2-7; D could derive from TRBD1 or TRBD2 (5 bases each). CDR3 length equals 17 residues. V was pared by 4 bases and J by 1 base, with 20 bases between. The germline gives CDR1 SGHDN, CDR2 FVKESK. CDR3 sequence reads: CASSPRYGTASSYEQYF. The DNA for the CDR3 is TGTGCCAGCAGCCCCCGTTATGGGACGGCGAGTTCCTACGAGCAGTACTTC.

The chain couples TRBV7-9 to TRBJ2-1; no clear D. Trimming stripped 0 bases from V and 3 bases from J, with 6 bases between. This CDR3 is built from 14 residues. Germline loops: CDR1 SEHNR, CDR2 FQNEAQ (reference sequence). The CDR3 DNA reads as TGTGCCAGCAGCTTAGCCCTCCTCTACAATGAGCAGTTCTTC. It encodes CASSLALLYNEQFF.

This rearrangement joins TRBV5-6 to TRBJ2-6; a possible D gene is TRBD2 (6 bases). The CDR3 contains 16 residues. Trimming left V 2 bases short and J 2 bases short, with 11 bases between. Germline CDR1 is SGHDT and CDR2 is YYEEEE. DNA of the CDR3: TGTGCCAGCAGCTTTGGCGGGAATGCTGGGGCCAACGTCCTGACTTTC. Translated, it gives CASSFGGNAGANVLTF.

This clone was seen at least ten times. CDR3 in amino acids: CASSLQGISNQPQHF. In nucleotides, the CDR3 is TGTGCCAGCAGCTTACAGGGAATTAGCAATCAGCCCCAGCATTTT. The chain couples TRBV7-2 to TRBJ1-5; D is perhaps TRBD1 (5 bases). This CDR3 contains 15 residues. V was cut by 2 bases and J by 0 bases, with 8 bases left in between. Germline values: CDR1 SGHTA, CDR2 FQGNSA.

This clone rates as medium-sized. V gene TRBV5-1 combines with J gene TRBJ1-2, with D uncertain. The CDR3 totals 12 residues. Germline lookup yields CDR1 SGHRS and CDR2 YFSETQ. Trimming left V 0 bases short and J 5 bases short, with 5 bases between. Here the CDR3 DNA reads TGCGCCAGCAGCTTGGACAGTTATGGCTACACCTTC. This translates into CASSLDSYGYTF.

V is TRBV9 and J is TRBJ1-3; TRBD1 might be the D (6 bases). Trimming removed 4 bases at V and 0 bases at J, with 11 bases between. The length of the CDR3 is 15 residues. Germline V gene data show CDR1 as SGDLS and CDR2 as YYNGEE. The CDR3 region is CASSPTGNSGNTIYF. The CDR3 nucleotides read TGTGCCAGCAGCCCAACAGGGAACTCTGGAAACACCATATATTTT. Full variable domain (missing parts from reference TRBV9 and TRBJ1-3): DSGVTQTPKHLITATGQRVTLRCSPRSGDLSVYWYQQSLDQGLQFLIQYYNGEERAKGNILERFSAQQFPDLHSELNLSSLELGDSALYFCASSPTGNSGNTIYFGEGSWLTVV.

The chain uses TRBV27 and TRBJ2-7; unclear D gene. CDR3 length: 13 residues. V lost 8 bases, J lost 1 base, and 12 bases lay in between. Germline V gene sequence: CDR1 MNHEY, CDR2 SMNVEV (reference sequence). The DNA of the CDR3 is TGTGCCAGCTCGAGGACGGATTCCTACGAGCAGTACTTC. This codes for CASSRTDSYEQYF.

The chain joins TRBV7-2 to TRBJ1-2, with 10 bases matching TRBD1. The V segment lost 5 bases and the J segment 7 bases; nucleotides outside the gene matches: 7. CDR3 length: 14 residues. Per germline, CDR1 SGHTA and CDR2 FQGNSA. CDR3 coding DNA: TGTGCCAGCAGCCGATTGACAGGGGGCGTTGGCTACACCTTC. Amino acids: CASSRLTGGVGYTF.